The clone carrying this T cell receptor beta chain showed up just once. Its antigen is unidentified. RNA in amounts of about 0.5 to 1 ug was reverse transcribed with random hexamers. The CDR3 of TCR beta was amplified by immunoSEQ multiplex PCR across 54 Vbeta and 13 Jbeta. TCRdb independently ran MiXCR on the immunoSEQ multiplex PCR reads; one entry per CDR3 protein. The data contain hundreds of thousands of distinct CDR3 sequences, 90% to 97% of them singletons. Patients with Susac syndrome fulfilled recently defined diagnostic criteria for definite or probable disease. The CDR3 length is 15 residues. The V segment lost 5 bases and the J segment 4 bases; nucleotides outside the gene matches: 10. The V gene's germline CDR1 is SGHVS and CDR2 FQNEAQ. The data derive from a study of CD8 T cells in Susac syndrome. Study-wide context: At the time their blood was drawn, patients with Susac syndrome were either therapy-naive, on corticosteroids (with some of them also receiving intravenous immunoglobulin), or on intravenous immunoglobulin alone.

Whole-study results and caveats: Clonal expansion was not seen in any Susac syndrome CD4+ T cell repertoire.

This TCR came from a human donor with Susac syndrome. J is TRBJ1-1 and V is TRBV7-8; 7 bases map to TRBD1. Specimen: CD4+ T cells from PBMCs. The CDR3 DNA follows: TGTGCCAGCAGCATCAGACAGGGAGGGGGCACTGAAGCTTTCTTT. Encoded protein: CASSIRQGGGTEAFF.